Listed here are 32 T cell receptor beta chains from one sample, sequenced in a study of blood T cells in healthy people across ages (dated by TCRdb to the mid-2010s). Library method: 5' RACE. This sample was sequenced with an Illumina HiSeq 2500. The second PCR ran for about 6 to 12 cycles and used a J-beta primer mix along with a sample-barcoded 5' primer. TCRdb passed the public sequencing reads through fastp at Q25 and MiXCR, retaining productive beta sequences. Entries that share a CDR3 protein sequence are merged under the most common genes and DNA. Here the sample has more than 1,400,000 distinct CDR3 sequences; roughly 45% occur a single time. The ten most abundant clones make up approximately 7.9% of the sample. Input material: blood. The receptors were gathered from a young woman in good health.

The rearrangement joins TRBV4-1 to TRBJ1-1; D is possibly TRBD1 (6 bases). The CDR3 loop spans 16 amino acids. Germline-derived CDR1 and CDR2 are MGHRA and YSYEKL. Trimming shortened V by 0 bases and J by 1 base, and 12 bases separated the two germline ends. CDR3 nucleotide sequence: TGCGCCAGCAGCCAAGATAGGGACACGCGGAACACTGAAGCTTTCTTT. Its translation is CASSQDRDTRNTEAFF.

This chain connects TRBV20-1 to TRBJ1-6, with unresolved D. Germline loops: CDR1 DFQATT, CDR2 SNEGSKA (reference sequence). This CDR3 has 13 residues. Between the trimmed V and J ends, which lost 2 bases and 8 bases, there was a span of 10 bases. Here the CDR3 reads CSARSRGDSPLHF. CDR3 coding DNA: TGCAGTGCTAGAAGCCGCGGAGATTCACCCCTCCACTTT.

The chain employs TRBV10-3 and TRBJ1-4; D is undetermined. Trimming left V 10 bases short and J 3 bases short, with 15 bases between. Germline loops: CDR1 ENHRY, CDR2 SYGVKD. The CDR3 is 14 amino acids. The CDR3 is CATGGAGANEKLFF. The CDR3 DNA reads as TGTGCCACGGGTGGAGCCGGGGCTAATGAAAAACTGTTTTTT.

This rearrangement joins TRBV20-1 to TRBJ2-3; TRBD1 matches 10 bases. CDR3 length equals 15 residues. Germline V lookup: CDR1 DFQATT, CDR2 SNEGSKA (reference sequence). The V segment lost 6 bases and the J segment 4 bases; nucleotides outside the gene matches: 10. CDR3 sequence reads: CSATWDRGRADTQYF. The CDR3 nucleotides are TGCAGTGCCACGTGGGACAGGGGAAGGGCAGATACGCAGTATTTT.

The genes are TRBV24-1 and TRBJ1-2, with D unresolved. V shed 5 bases and J shed 0 bases, with 9 bases lying between them. Per germline, CDR1 KGHDR and CDR2 SFDVKD. This CDR3 is 14 amino acids long. The CDR3 nucleotides are TGTGCCACCAGTGCCCGGGCCACTAACTATGGCTACACCTTC. This encodes CATSARATNYGYTF.

The chain combines TRBV7-2 with TRBJ2-5, with 10 bases identical to TRBD1. Germline V gives CDR1 SGHTA, CDR2 FQGNSA. The CDR3 has 16 amino acids. Trimming at V came to 5 bases and at J to 11 bases, leaving 17 bases not matched to a gene. CDR3 sequence (DNA): TGTGCCAGCAGCCCCACGGACAGGGGGAGTTACAATGAGCAGTACTTC. Translated: CASSPTDRGSYNEQYF.

This clonotype was observed at least ten times. The rearrangement links TRBV4-1 to TRBJ2-3, with 8 nucleotides matching TRBD2. In germline, CDR1 is MGHRA, CDR2 YSYEKL. This CDR3 has 14 amino acids. V gave up 4 bases and J gave up 8 bases; unmatched junction bases: 8. This CDR3 reads CASSPGLAGGTQYF. CDR3 coding DNA: TGCGCCAGCAGCCCAGGACTAGCAGGAGGTACGCAGTATTTT.

This clonotype was detected a few times. CDR3 DNA sequence: TGCGCCAGCAGCGAGACAGGGGGCAGCTATGGCTACACCTTC. This codes for CASSETGGSYGYTF. V usage is TRBV5-1 and J usage is TRBJ1-2; TRBD1 matches at 10 bases. The trim removed 4 bases at V and 4 bases at J, leaving 4 bases unmatched. There are 14 residues in the CDR3. Germline loops: CDR1 SGHRS, CDR2 YFSETQ.

In this sample, this clonotype turned up a few times. This chain uses TRBV29-1 with TRBJ1-1; 7 positions agree with TRBD1. Germline CDR1 SQVTM, CDR2 ANQGSEA. The CDR3 totals 13 residues. With 7 bases clipped from V and 9 bases from J, the junction kept 14 bases outside the gene matches. The CDR3 here is CSARPDGTDQAFF. CDR3 in DNA: TGCAGCGCACGGCCCGATGGGACAGACCAAGCTTTCTTT.

This clonotype was observed a few times. The rearrangement links TRBV5-1 to TRBJ1-5, with D possibly matching TRBD1 (5 bases). Germline values: CDR1 SGHRS, CDR2 YFSETQ. Between the trimmed V and J ends, which lost 6 bases and 2 bases, there was a span of 18 bases. The length of the CDR3 is 16 residues. The CDR3 DNA is TGCGCCAGCACCCTGGGCATCCAAGGGGGCAATCAGCCCCAGCATTTT. Translated: CASTLGIQGGNQPQHF. The whole variable domain, filled in from reference TRBV5-1 and TRBJ1-5, reads KAGVTQTPRYLIKTRGQQVTLSCSPISGHRSVSWYQQTPGQGLQFLFEYFSETQRNKGNFPGRFSGRQFSNSRSEMNVSTLELGDSALYLCASTLGIQGGNQPQHFGDGTRLSIL.

About this clonotype itself: An end of the junction differs from the germline gene, which may be a read error. The chain is built from TRBV3-1 and TRBJ1-2, with 8 bases matching TRBD1. Germline V gene data show CDR1 as LGHDT and CDR2 as YNNKEL (reference sequence). The CDR3 extends over 16 amino acids. The CDR3 nucleotides are TGTGCCAGCGGCCAAGACAGCAGGGGGCTTAACTATGGCTACACCTTC. Translating gives CASGQDSRGLNYGYTF.

This clonotype was observed at least ten times. The CDR3 nucleotides are TGCGCCAGCAGCCGTAGCAGGGAAATGTTTAGGAATGAGCAGTTCTTC. Translating gives CASSRSREMFRNEQFF. The J gene is TRBJ2-1, the V gene TRBV4-1; D might be TRBD1 (5 bases). Germline lookup yields CDR1 MGHRA and CDR2 YSYEKL. V was clipped by 4 bases and J by 7 bases, with 20 bases between them. This CDR3 region has 16 residues.

For the CDR3, the DNA is TGTGCCAGCAGTTTGGTAGCGGATGGCACAGATACGCAGTATTTT. Amino acids: CASSLVADGTDTQYF. The chain combines TRBV27 with TRBJ2-3; maybe TRBD2 (6 bases). V dropped 3 bases and J dropped 1 base, with 11 bases sitting between them. The CDR3 loop spans 15 amino acids. CDR1 and CDR2 (germline): MNHEY, SMNVEV (reference sequence).

This clonotype was detected only a few times. DNA of the CDR3: TGCGCCAGCAGCCCGAGGACTAGCGGGGGGATTATGGGAGAGACCCAGTACTTC. It is translated as CASSPRTSGGIMGETQYF. The genes are TRBV5-1 and TRBJ2-5; TRBD2 matches at 14 bases. Trimming cost V 4 bases and J 4 bases; bases outside gene matches: 12. In germline, CDR1 is SGHRS, CDR2 YFSETQ. CDR3 length equals 18 residues.

This chain joins TRBV25-1 and TRBJ2-4; D call uncertain. V lost 3 bases and J lost 0, with 12 bases in between. This CDR3 has 16 amino acids. CDR1 MGHDK and CDR2 SYGVNS come from the germline V gene. Written as DNA, the CDR3 is TGTGCCAGCAGTGATCGAGATCACACAGCCAAAAACATTCAGTACTTC. Translation gives CASSDRDHTAKNIQYF.

For the CDR3, the DNA is TGTGCCAGCAGTGACACCGGAACGCCATATGAGCAGTTCTTC. Translation: CASSDTGTPYEQFF. The chain combines TRBV6-1 with TRBJ2-1; D is unresolved. V was pared by 3 bases and J by 8 bases, with 14 bases between. The CDR3 contains 14 residues. Germline V gene sequence: CDR1 MNHNS, CDR2 SASEGT.

This rearrangement joins TRBV5-1 to TRBJ2-5, with D tentatively TRBD1 (5 bases). Trimming pared 0 bases from V and 1 base from J, leaving 10 bases between. In germline, CDR1 is SGHRS, CDR2 YFSETQ. CDR3 length: 15 amino acids. CDR3 loop: CASSLVTALQETQYF. DNA of the CDR3: TGCGCCAGCAGCTTGGTGACAGCACTCCAAGAGACCCAGTACTTC. The full variable domain, rest sourced from reference TRBV5-1 and TRBJ2-5, is KAGVTQTPRYLIKTRGQQVTLSCSPISGHRSVSWYQQTPGQGLQFLFEYFSETQRNKGNFPGRFSGRQFSNSRSEMNVSTLELGDSALYLCASSLVTALQETQYFGPGTRLLVL.

The gene calls are TRBV24-1 and TRBJ2-5; 9 nucleotides match TRBD1. Germline-derived CDR1 and CDR2 are KGHDR and SFDVKD. The CDR3 length is 14 residues. Losses at the gene ends were 7 bases for V and 5 bases for J; bases not matched to a gene: 7. The CDR3 reads CATSSGTGWETQYF. DNA of the CDR3: TGTGCCACCAGCTCCGGGACAGGGTGGGAGACCCAGTACTTC.

The rearrangement joins TRBV20-1 to TRBJ2-3; weak D call: TRBD2 (5 bases). The CDR3 length is 12 residues. CDR1 DFQATT and CDR2 SNEGSKA come from the germline V gene (reference sequence). V lost 7 bases to trimming and J lost 2 bases, with 10 bases between them. The CDR3 spells CSGRTVTDTQYF. The CDR3 DNA reads as TGCAGTGGCAGGACTGTCACAGATACGCAGTATTTT.

This clonotype has a handful of counts. The V call is TRBV10-3, the J call TRBJ2-3; weak D call: TRBD2 (6 bases). This CDR3 contains 12 residues. The V end was cut by 8 bases, the J end by 2 bases, with 8 bases between. Germline values: CDR1 ENHRY, CDR2 SYGVKD. Here the CDR3 DNA reads TGTGCCATCGGGGACTCCACAGATACGCAGTATTTT. This translates into CAIGDSTDTQYF.

This sequence joins TRBV30 and TRBJ2-7; the match to TRBD1 covers 10 bases. The germline V gene encodes CDR1 GTSNPN and CDR2 SVGIG (reference sequence). CDR3 length: 13 amino acids. V gave up 5 bases and J gave up 3 bases; unmatched junction bases: 4. CDR3 in DNA: TGTGCCTGGGACAGGGGGCCCATCTACGAGCAGTACTTC. It encodes CAWDRGPIYEQYF.

CDR3 region: CASSYYDTQYF. As DNA, the CDR3 is TGTGCCAGCAGTTACTATGATACGCAGTATTTT. The chain combines TRBV6-5 with TRBJ2-3, with D uncertain. The germline V gene has CDR1 MNHEY and CDR2 SVGAGI. Between the trimmed V and J ends, which lost 1 base and 6 bases, there was a span of 2 bases. The CDR3 is 11 residues long.

This clonotype came up a few times. The CDR3: CASSWQGYNQPQHF. The CDR3 DNA reads as TGTGCCAGCAGCTGGCAGGGATACAATCAGCCCCAGCATTTT. The V call is TRBV7-2, the J call TRBJ1-5, with D perhaps matching TRBD1 (5 bases). V lost 4 bases and J 3 bases, leaving 10 bases between the germline ends. CDR1 is SGHTA and CDR2 is FQGNSA in the germline V gene. The CDR3 has 14 amino acids.

This clonotype showed up just a few times. The J gene is TRBJ1-1, the V gene TRBV27; the D is unclear. V was clipped by 0 bases and J by 2 bases, with 7 bases between them. Germline CDR1 reads MNHEY; CDR2 reads SMNVEV (reference sequence). The CDR3 is 14 amino acids. For the CDR3, the DNA is TGTGCCAGCAGTTTATCTAGAGTTAACACTGAAGCTTTCTTT. This gives the protein CASSLSRVNTEAFF.

The chain couples TRBV12-3 or TRBV12-4 to TRBJ2-7; possible D gene TRBD2, 7 bases. V was shortened by 7 bases and J by 4 bases, with 17 bases between the two germline ends. The CDR3 covers 14 residues. The CDR3 protein is CASNKGGDIYEQYF. CDR3 nucleotide sequence: TGTGCCAGCAACAAAGGGGGGGATATTTACGAGCAGTACTTC.

In DNA form, the CDR3 reads TGTGCCAGCAGTGAGTACGGACTAGCGGGGTTCAATGAGCAGTTCTTC. Its protein product is CASSEYGLAGFNEQFF. This sequence joins TRBV2 and TRBJ2-1; 12 nucleotides match TRBD2. The length of the CDR3 is 16 residues. J was trimmed by 6 bases and V by 3 bases; bases with no gene match: 6. CDR1 and CDR2 from the germline V gene are SNHLY and FYNNEI.

The chain links TRBV11-2 to TRBJ2-7; 9 bases agree with TRBD1. Germline loops: CDR1 SGHAT, CDR2 FQNNGV. With 3 bases clipped from V and 2 bases from J, the junction kept 5 bases outside the gene matches. This CDR3 is built from 15 residues. CDR3 in amino acids: CASSFTDRGAYEQYF. CDR3 sequence (DNA): TGTGCCAGCAGCTTTACGGACAGGGGAGCCTACGAGCAGTACTTC. Complete variable domain (other parts from reference TRBV11-2 and TRBJ2-7): EAGVAQSPRYKIIEKRQSVAFWCNPISGHATLYWYQQILGQGPKLLIQFQNNGVVDDSQLPKDRFSAERLKGVDSTLKIQPAKLEDSAVYLCASSFTDRGAYEQYFGPGTRLTVT.

V gene TRBV20-1 combines with J gene TRBJ2-1; D is perhaps TRBD1 or TRBD2 (5 bases each). Germline V gives CDR1 DFQATT, CDR2 SNEGSKA (reference sequence). This CDR3 has 15 amino acids. With 1 base removed from V and 8 bases from J, the gap between germline ends came to 18 bases. CDR3 bases: TGCAGTGCTAGAGTTACCGGGACGCCACTCTATGAGCAGTTCTTC. It specifies CSARVTGTPLYEQFF.

This clonotype showed up just a few times. V and J are TRBV5-6 and TRBJ2-4, with D possibly TRBD1 on 6 matching bases. The J call may be faulty, since TRBJ2-7 better matches the DNA end. Looked up from germline, CDR1 is SGHDT and CDR2 is YYEEEE. This CDR3 has 13 amino acids. CDR3 DNA sequence: TGTGCCAGCCGCCGGGACAAACCCTACGAGCAGTACTTC. Translating gives CASRRDKPYEQYF.

V and J are TRBV27 and TRBJ2-4, with TRBD1 matching over 8 bases. J gave up 6 bases and V 4 bases, and 5 bases lay outside the gene matches. CDR3 length: 14 amino acids. Germline-derived CDR1 and CDR2 are MNHEY and SMNVEV (reference sequence). The CDR3 loop is CASSSGQGGNIQYF. CDR3 nucleotides: TGTGCCAGCAGTTCTGGACAGGGCGGAAACATTCAGTACTTC.

Details on this clonotype: With a much larger clone just one base away, this may be a read error. The V gene is TRBV11-2, the J gene TRBJ2-3; D possibly matches TRBD1 or TRBD2 (6 bases each). Trimming shortened V by 1 base and J by 0 bases, and 26 bases separated the two germline ends. The CDR3 contains 21 residues. Germline values: CDR1 SGHAT, CDR2 FQNNGV. The CDR3 spells CASSLVGQGTSLRTSTDTQYF. The DNA for the CDR3 is TGTGCCAGCAGCTTAGTAGGGCAGGGGACTTCCCTGAGAACTAGCACAGATACGCAGTATTTT.

A few counts support this clonotype. This sequence joins TRBV4-1 and TRBJ2-1, with D perhaps matching TRBD1 or TRBD2 (5 bases each). The CDR3 totals 17 residues. Germline V gene lookup returns CDR1 MGHRA and CDR2 YSYEKL. The V end lost 3 bases, the J end lost 5 bases, and 20 bases lay between the germline ends. CDR3 sequence (DNA): TGCGCCAGCAGCCACGGCCTATGGGACCCCAAGGACAATGAGCAGTTCTTC. It codes for CASSHGLWDPKDNEQFF.